The clone carrying this T cell receptor (beta chain) is medium-sized within its sample. Its matching antigen is unknown. Every patient underwent thyroid surgery untreated. TCRdb reanalyzed the PCR reads via MiXCR. This table holds more than 8,500 clones, about a tenth found once. This entry is derived from a study of metastatic and nonmetastatic thyroid tumors. Across the study: Repertoires of blood and of tissue (tumor or nodule) from malignant and benign thyroid patients were compared.

Whole-study findings and limits: Malignant thyroid tumors reportedly had TCR beta diversity that was significantly higher than in benign nodules, in blood and tumor.

Sequencing was done on a sample of tumor tissue. The TCR comes from a female donor with papillary thyroid cancer or a benign thyroid nodule (not recorded which). Some clones in this sample may be carry-over from other donors' samples.

In nucleotides, the CDR3 is TGTGCCAGCAGGGGAGGGACAGGGGATAATTCACCCCTCCACTTT. It yields the protein CASRGGTGDNSPLHF. This rearrangement joins TRBV28 to TRBJ1-6; 10 bases fit TRBD1. V lost 6 bases and J lost 5; bases outside the gene matches: 4. The CDR3 has 15 amino acids. Germline V gives CDR1 MDHEN, CDR2 SYDVKM.